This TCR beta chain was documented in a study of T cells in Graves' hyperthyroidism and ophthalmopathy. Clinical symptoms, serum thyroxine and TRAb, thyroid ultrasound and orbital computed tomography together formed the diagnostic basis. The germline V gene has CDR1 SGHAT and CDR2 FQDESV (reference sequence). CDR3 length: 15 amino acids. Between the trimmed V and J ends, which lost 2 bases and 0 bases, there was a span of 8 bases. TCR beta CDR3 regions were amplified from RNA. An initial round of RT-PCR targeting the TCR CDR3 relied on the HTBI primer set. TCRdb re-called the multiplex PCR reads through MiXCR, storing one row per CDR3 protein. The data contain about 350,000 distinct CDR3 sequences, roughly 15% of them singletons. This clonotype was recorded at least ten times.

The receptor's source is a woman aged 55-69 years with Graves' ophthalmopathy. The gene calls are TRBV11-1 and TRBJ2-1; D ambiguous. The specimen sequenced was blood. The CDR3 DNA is TGTGCCAGCAGCTTAAGTCCCAGCTCCTACAATGAGCAGTTCTTC. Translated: CASSLSPSSYNEQFF. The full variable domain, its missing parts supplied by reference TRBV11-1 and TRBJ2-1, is EAEVAQSPRYKITEKSQAVAFWCDPISGHATLYWYRQILGQGPELLVQFQDESVVDDSQLPKDRFSAERLKGVDSTLKIQPAELGDSAMYLCASSLSPSSYNEQFFGPGTRLTVL.